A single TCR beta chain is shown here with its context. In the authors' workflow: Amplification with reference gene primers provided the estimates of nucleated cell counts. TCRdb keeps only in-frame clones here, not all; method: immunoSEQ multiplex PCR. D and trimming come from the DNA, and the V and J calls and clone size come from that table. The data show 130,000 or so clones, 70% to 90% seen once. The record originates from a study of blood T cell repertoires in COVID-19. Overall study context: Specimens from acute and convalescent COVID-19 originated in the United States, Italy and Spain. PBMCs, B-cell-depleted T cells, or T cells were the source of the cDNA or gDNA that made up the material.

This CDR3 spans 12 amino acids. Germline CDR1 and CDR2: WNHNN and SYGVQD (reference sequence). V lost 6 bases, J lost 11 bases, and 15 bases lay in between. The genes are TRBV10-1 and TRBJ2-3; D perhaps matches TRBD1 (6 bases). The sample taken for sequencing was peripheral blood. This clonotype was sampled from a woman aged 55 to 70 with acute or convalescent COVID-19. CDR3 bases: TGCGCCAGCAGGGATCTTTCGGGACAGCAGTATTTT. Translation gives CASRDLSGQQYF.